This is a list of T cell receptor beta chains from one sample in a study of cytomegalovirus exposure and HLA in healthy donors. Some clones are missing from TCRdb's copy, which holds only in-frame ones; the method was immunoSEQ multiplex PCR. This sample carries around 190,000 clones, 9.5% of them seen once, and the ten largest clones take approximately 1.4%. The specimen sequenced was PBMCs. The receptors were sampled from a woman in her thirties in good health and CMV-seropositive. Each CDR3 is given with its conserved first and last residue. Fields, in order: V gene, J gene, clone size, D gene, CDR3 DNA, CDR3 protein. D genes are given only for firm matches. The size entry is marked missing in some rows and otherwise reads once, few, many or a size class.

TRBV13,TRBJ2-2,few,NA,TGTGCCAGCAGCCCAACAGCAAACACCGGGGAGCTGTTTTTT,CASSPTANTGELFF
TRBV7-9,TRBJ1-3,NA,NA,TGTGCCAGCAGCCGGGACGGGAGCTCTGGAAACACCATATATTTT,CASSRDGSSGNTIYF
TRBV30,TRBJ1-6,few,TRBD1,TGTGCCTGGAGTGTGGGACAGGGCTTGAGTTCACCCCTCCACTTT,CAWSVGQGLSSPLHF
TRBV2,TRBJ2-1,NA,NA,TGTGCCGCCGATGGGGCGGAGTACAATGAGCAGTTCTTC,CAADGAEYNEQFF
TRBV5-1,TRBJ2-1,NA,TRBD2,TGCGCCAGCAGCCCCCTAGCGGGAGGACACAATGAGCAGTTCTTC,CASSPLAGGHNEQFF
TRBV27,TRBJ2-5,few,TRBD2,TGTGCCAGCAGTTTATTTAGCGGGAGGGAGGAGACCCAGTACTTC,CASSLFSGREETQYF
TRBV18,TRBJ2-5,NA,NA,TGTGCCAGCTCACCTAGAGATCGAACACACGGGGAGACCCAGTACTTC,CASSPRDRTHGETQYF
TRBV4-1,TRBJ2-4,NA,TRBD1,TGCGCCAGCAGCCAAGTCCGGACAGGGGGCCCGGAGAACATTCAGTACTTC,CASSQVRTGGPENIQYF
TRBV6-5,TRBJ2-7,few,NA,TGTGCCAGCATCCAACGGACTCCTCCTTACGAGCAGTACTTC,CASIQRTPPYEQYF
TRBV7-9,TRBJ1-2,NA,NA,TGTGCCAGCAGCTCATCGGGAGTCAACTATGGCTACACCTTC,CASSSSGVNYGYTF
TRBV9,TRBJ2-7,few,TRBD2,TGTGCCAGCAGCGCCACAGCGGGGACCTACGAGCAGTACTTC,CASSATAGTYEQYF
TRBV19,TRBJ1-1,NA,NA,TGTGCCAGTAGTCACCACCGTGGGGGCAACACTGAAGCTTTCTTT,CASSHHRGGNTEAFF
TRBV19,TRBJ1-6,few,TRBD1,TGTGCCAGTAGTCCACGGACAGGTCGGGATTCACCCCTCCACTTT,CASSPRTGRDSPLHF
TRBV5-4,TRBJ2-1,NA,NA,TGTGCCAGCAGCTACCGGACGGGATCCAATGAGCAGTTCTTC,CASSYRTGSNEQFF
TRBV7-2,TRBJ2-1,NA,TRBD2,TGTGCCAGCAGCTCGGGCGGGAGCCGCAATGAGCAGTTCTTC,CASSSGGSRNEQFF
TRBV13,TRBJ2-1,NA,NA,TGTGCCAGCAGCTTAGCGGGTTCATCCTACAATGAGCAGTTCTTC,CASSLAGSSYNEQFF
TRBV5-1,TRBJ2-3,NA,TRBD2,TGCGCCAGCAGCCTCAGCGGGAGCGGCACAGATACGCAGTATTTT,CASSLSGSGTDTQYF
TRBV30,TRBJ2-7,NA,NA,TGTGCCTGGAGTGGGTTCGGCGAGCAGTACTTC,CAWSGFGEQYF
TRBV9,TRBJ2-7,few,NA,TGTGCCAGCAGCGTAGGGACTTCCTACGAGCAGTACTTC,CASSVGTSYEQYF
TRBV18,TRBJ1-1,NA,NA,TGTGCCAGCTCACCCGCAGCAGGGCCTGAAGCTTTCTTT,CASSPAAGPEAFF
TRBV5-4,TRBJ2-5,NA,TRBD1,TGTGCCAGCAGCTGGGACAGCTCCCAAGAGACCCAGTACTTC,CASSWDSSQETQYF
TRBV2,TRBJ1-2,NA,NA,TGTGCCAGCAGTGGGGCAGGGATCAATGGCTACACCTTC,CASSGAGINGYTF
TRBV6-5,TRBJ1-3,NA,NA,TGTGCCAGCAGTTACTTACCGAGCTCTGGAAACACCATATATTTT,CASSYLPSSGNTIYF
TRBV14,TRBJ2-2,few,TRBD2,TGTGCCAGCAGCCCGGGACTAGCGGGATTTGGAACCGGGGAGCTGTTTTTT,CASSPGLAGFGTGELFF